This T cell receptor beta chain was captured by sequencing in a study of T cells in localized non-small cell lung cancer. The study's findings and limits: Uninvolved adjacent lung had the highest recorded T cell clonality, with tumor below it.

Note on this clone: Its antigen is currently unknown.

The CDR3 runs to 16 residues. CDR1 and CDR2 (germline): KGHSH, LQKENI. J gave up 0 bases and V 6 bases, and 10 bases lay outside the gene matches. Produced via immunoSEQ multiplex PCR; TCRdb's table is partial and in-frame only. This table has 40,000 or so clones, 75% to 85% appearing once. The V gene is TRBV18, the J gene TRBJ1-2, with TRBD1 matching over 7 bases. Sequencing used PBMCs, obtained before any cancer treatment. The TCR originated in a woman aged 40-69 years with stage II squamous cell lung carcinoma. CDR3 amino acids: CASSIQSGTANYGYTF. The DNA of the CDR3 is TGTGCCAGCTCCATCCAATCCGGGACAGCTAACTATGGCTACACCTTC.